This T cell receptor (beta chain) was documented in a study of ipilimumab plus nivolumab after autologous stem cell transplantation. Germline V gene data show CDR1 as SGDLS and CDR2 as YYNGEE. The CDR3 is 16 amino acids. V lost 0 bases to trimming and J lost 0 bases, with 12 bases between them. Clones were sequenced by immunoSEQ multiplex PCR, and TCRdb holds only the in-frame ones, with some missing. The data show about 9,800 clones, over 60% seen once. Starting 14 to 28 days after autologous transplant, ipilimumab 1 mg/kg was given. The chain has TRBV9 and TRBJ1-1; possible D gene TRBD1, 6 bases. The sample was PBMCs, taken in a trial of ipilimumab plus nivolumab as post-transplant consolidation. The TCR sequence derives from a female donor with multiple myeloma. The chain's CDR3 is CASSVGSRDMNTEAFF. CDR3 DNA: TGTGCCAGCAGCGTAGGATCCAGGGACATGAACACTGAAGCTTTCTTT. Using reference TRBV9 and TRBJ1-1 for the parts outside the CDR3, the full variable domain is DSGVTQTPKHLITATGQRVTLRCSPRSGDLSVYWYQQSLDQGLQFLIQYYNGEERAKGNILERFSAQQFPDLHSELNLSSLELGDSALYFCASSVGSRDMNTEAFFGQGTRLTVV.